The 19 T cell receptor beta chains listed next were all sequenced from one sample in a study of blood T cell repertoires in COVID-19. TCRdb's table, derived via immunoSEQ multiplex PCR, lists solely in-frame clones and lacks some. The data show around 250,000 clones, with approximately 91% seen just once and about 0.65% held by the top ten. What was sequenced was peripheral blood. Receptors were obtained from a human donor in a cohort sampled during active COVID-19.

The chain links TRBV4-3 to TRBJ2-1; no clear D. The CDR3 loop spans 16 amino acids. The germline gives CDR1 LGHNA, CDR2 YSLEER. The V end lost 1 base, the J end lost 9 bases, and 19 bases lay between the germline ends. The CDR3 reads CASSQVSAAIPGEQFF. CDR3 nucleotide sequence: TGCGCCAGCAGCCAAGTGTCAGCCGCTATACCGGGTGAGCAGTTCTTC.

The rearrangement joins TRBV25-1 to TRBJ1-1, with 8 bases fitting TRBD1. CDR1 and CDR2 (germline): MGHDK, SYGVNS. Unmatched junction bases numbered 6, after V lost 8 bases and J lost 7 bases. The CDR3 consists of 12 residues. In nucleotides, the CDR3 is TGTGCCAGCCGTCAGGGGGCCCTTGAAGCTTTCTTT. Amino acid sequence: CASRQGALEAFF.

V usage is TRBV6-5 and J usage is TRBJ1-4; 7 nucleotides agree with TRBD1. J gave up 4 bases and V 6 bases, and 2 bases lay outside the gene matches. This CDR3 region has 13 residues. Looked up from germline, CDR1 is MNHEY and CDR2 is SVGAGI. Here the CDR3 DNA reads TGTGCCAGCAGCGGGACAGTTAATGAAAAACTGTTTTTT. This encodes CASSGTVNEKLFF.

DNA of the CDR3: TGTGCCAGCAGTGACTATTCCTACGAGCAGTACTTC. Protein: CASSDYSYEQYF. The chain combines TRBV25-1 with TRBJ2-7; D is undetermined. Trimming pared 3 bases from V and 1 base from J, leaving 4 bases between. There are 12 residues in the CDR3. Germline-derived CDR1 and CDR2 are MGHDK and SYGVNS.

J is TRBJ1-4 and V is TRBV5-1; D is uncertain. In germline, CDR1 is SGHRS, CDR2 YFSETQ. CDR3 length equals 15 residues. Between the trimmed V and J ends, which lost 0 bases and 4 bases, there was a span of 10 bases. CDR3 amino acids: CASSLGTGYNEKLFF. CDR3 DNA sequence: TGCGCCAGCAGCTTGGGGACTGGGTATAATGAAAAACTGTTTTTT.

CDR3 in amino acids: CSASPPSGLAGLQAYNEQFF. CDR3 nucleotides: TGCAGTGCTAGTCCTCCGTCTGGGTTAGCGGGGCTTCAGGCCTACAATGAGCAGTTCTTC. The rearrangement uses TRBV20-1 and TRBJ2-1; 8 nucleotides agree with TRBD2. Per germline, CDR1 DFQATT and CDR2 SNEGSKA (reference sequence). V shed 3 bases and J 2 bases; nucleotides not matched to a gene: 21. This CDR3 comprises 20 residues.

The V call is TRBV19, the J call TRBJ2-1; 12 bases are shared with TRBD2. The V and J ends lost 4 bases and 7 bases, in that order; junction bases with no gene match: 5. The CDR3 is 15 amino acids. The germline V gene has CDR1 LNHDA and CDR2 SQIVND (reference sequence). The DNA for the CDR3 is TGTGCCAGTAGTAGACTAGCGGGAGTTTTGAATGAGCAGTTCTTC. It specifies CASSRLAGVLNEQFF.

This chain links TRBV12-3 or TRBV12-4 with TRBJ1-5; D is unclear. Trimming left V 6 bases short and J 5 bases short, with 8 bases between. The CDR3 spans 12 residues. For the CDR3, the DNA is TGTGCCAGCAGCCCCGTCCATCAGCCCCAGCATTTT. Translation gives CASSPVHQPQHF.

This sequence joins TRBV11-2 and TRBJ1-6; D perhaps matches TRBD1 (6 bases). The CDR3 has 14 amino acids. Between the trimmed V and J ends, which lost 6 bases and 7 bases, there was a span of 13 bases. Germline V gene data show CDR1 as SGHAT and CDR2 as FQNNGV. CDR3 sequence (DNA): TGTGCCAGCAGGAACACAGGGTTCAATTCACCCCTCCACTTT. Translated: CASRNTGFNSPLHF.

This clone was seen only a few times. The chain is built from TRBV6-5 and TRBJ1-1; TRBD1 might be the D (6 bases). Trimming pared 2 bases from V and 8 bases from J, leaving 9 bases between. CDR1 and CDR2 from the germline V gene are MNHEY and SVGAGI. There are 12 residues in the CDR3. CDR3 sequence: CASSYPGQEAFF. Here the CDR3 DNA reads TGTGCCAGCAGTTACCCCGGACAGGAAGCTTTCTTT.

V is TRBV7-9 and J is TRBJ1-1, with 8 bases that match TRBD1. The CDR3 is 15 amino acids. V lost 5 bases, J lost 4 bases, and 9 bases stayed unmatched. Per the germline V gene, CDR1 is SEHNR and CDR2 is FQNEAQ (reference sequence). The CDR3 DNA sequence: TGTGCCAGCAGCCCAATGGGAACAGGGGGCACTGAAGCTTTCTTT. It translates to CASSPMGTGGTEAFF.

The chain links TRBV2 to TRBJ1-5, with TRBD1 matching over 10 bases. The CDR3 totals 16 residues. CDR1 is SNHLY and CDR2 is FYNNEI in the germline V gene. The trim removed 4 bases at V and 6 bases at J, leaving 9 bases unmatched. CDR3 protein: CASSGLTGGVFQPQHF. In nucleotides, the CDR3 is TGTGCCAGCAGTGGGCTGACAGGGGGCGTATTTCAGCCCCAGCATTTT.

This clone was counted ten times or more. The gene calls are TRBV27 and TRBJ1-3; 7 positions match TRBD1. Germline CDR1 is MNHEY and CDR2 is SMNVEV (reference sequence). The CDR3 has 13 residues. V gave up 11 bases and J gave up 4 bases; unmatched junction bases: 8. The CDR3 loop reads CASGGNRGNTIYF. The CDR3 DNA reads TGTGCCTCAGGGGGAAACAGGGGAAACACCATATATTTT.

The genes are TRBV28 and TRBJ2-7, with TRBD1 identical over 8 bases. CDR1 is MDHEN and CDR2 is SYDVKM in the germline V gene. The junction had 15 bases not matched to a gene; V was cut back by 7 bases and J by 4 bases. The CDR3 runs 16 residues. CDR3 bases: TGTGCCAGCACCCCCCCCCAAAGGACAGGGATTTACGAGCAGTACTTC. The encoded protein is CASTPPQRTGIYEQYF.

V is TRBV28 and J is TRBJ1-3, with D uncertain. Trimming cost V 8 bases and J 10 bases, with 21 bases left between them. The germline gives CDR1 MDHEN, CDR2 SYDVKM. The CDR3 totals 14 residues. The CDR3 is CASAQVVASGTIYF. The CDR3 nucleotides read TGTGCCAGCGCTCAAGTGGTAGCTTCGGGGACCATATATTTT.

The rearrangement uses TRBV14 and TRBJ1-5; D is undetermined. This CDR3 contains 18 residues. Germline V gene data show CDR1 as SGHDN and CDR2 as FVKESK. Trimming left V 3 bases short and J 4 bases short, with 22 bases between. Here the CDR3 reads CASSQVYRGVTGNQPQHF. The CDR3 coding sequence is TGTGCCAGCAGCCAGGTGTATCGAGGTGTTACGGGAAATCAGCCCCAGCATTTT.

The V call is TRBV7-9, the J call TRBJ2-7, with TRBD2 matching 9 bases. The CDR3 loop spans 18 amino acids. Germline CDR1 is SEHNR and CDR2 is FQNEAQ (reference sequence). The ends lost 2 bases at V and 0 bases at J; junction bases unmatched: 11. CDR3 bases: TGTGCCAGCAGCTTATTCCCTATAGCGGGGGCCCACTCCTACGAGCAGTACTTC. Amino acid sequence: CASSLFPIAGAHSYEQYF.

The V gene is TRBV29-1, the J gene TRBJ1-5; D call uncertain. The germline V and J ends were trimmed by 3 bases and 7 bases, with 16 bases remaining between them. Germline assignment: CDR1 SQVTM and CDR2 ANQGSEA. This CDR3 comprises 14 residues. CDR3 coding DNA: TGCAGCGTTGAGGGTGGGTCAGGAGGGCAGCCCCAGCATTTT. Translation gives CSVEGGSGGQPQHF.

This clone was counted between two and nine times. Additional DNA sequences in this sample encode the identical CDR3. This chain joins TRBV18 and TRBJ2-6; D gene unclear. CDR3 size: 15 residues. The V gene's germline CDR1 is KGHSH and CDR2 LQKENI. V was clipped by 0 bases and J by 0 bases, with 3 bases between them. CDR3 sequence: CASSPPRSGANVLTF. CDR3 DNA: TGTGCCAGCTCACCACCGCGCTCTGGGGCCAACGTCCTGACTTTC. The full variable domain, with the rest looked up from reference TRBV18 and TRBJ2-6, is NAGVMQNPRHLVRRRGQEARLRCSPMKGHSHVYWYRQLPEEGLKFMVYLQKENIIDESGMPKERFSAEFPKEGPSILRIQQVVRGDSAAYFCASSPPRSGANVLTFGAGSRLTVL.